Below, 17 T cell receptor beta chains from the same sample are listed, as sequenced in a study of cytomegalovirus exposure and HLA in healthy donors. PCR amplification relied on 60 Vbeta primers (plus 13 Jbeta primers). The method was immunoSEQ multiplex PCR; TCRdb's version includes in-frame clones alone and lacks a portion of them. The repertoire holds about 110,000 clones, with approximately 82% as singletons. The sequenced sample consisted of PBMCs. Receptors originate from a man aged 40-49 years in good health and CMV-seronegative.

The rearrangement links TRBV29-1 to TRBJ1-1; a possible D gene is TRBD1 (6 bases). This CDR3 region has 13 residues. The germline gives CDR1 SQVTM, CDR2 ANQGSEA. The V and J ends lost 3 bases and 5 bases respectively, with 13 bases between them. The CDR3 sequence: CSVERGSRTEAFF. In DNA form, the CDR3 reads TGCAGCGTTGAGAGGGGGAGTCGGACTGAAGCTTTCTTT.

This clone was observed a few times. The genes are TRBV15 and TRBJ1-5, with D possibly being TRBD1 (6 bases). The ends were cut back, 3 bases at V and 7 bases at J, with 19 bases in the middle. Germline assignment: CDR1 LNHNV and CDR2 YYDKDF (reference sequence). The CDR3 contains 16 residues. The CDR3 sequence: CATSRGGGSGYQPQHF. The CDR3 nucleotides read TGTGCCACCAGCAGGGGCGGGGGCTCGGGTTACCAGCCCCAGCATTTT. The entire variable domain, with the rest obtained from reference TRBV15 and TRBJ1-5, is as follows: DAMVIQNPRYQVTQFGKPVTLSCSQTLNHNVMYWYQQKSSQAPKLLFHYYDKDFNNEADTPDNFQSRRPNTSFCFLDIRSPGLGDTAMYLCATSRGGGSGYQPQHFGDGTRLSIL.

J is TRBJ2-1 and V is TRBV28; a weak D match, TRBD1 (6 bases). Germline loops: CDR1 MDHEN, CDR2 SYDVKM. V lost 6 bases and J lost 4, with 10 bases in between. The CDR3 runs to 13 residues. Here the CDR3 reads CASRTGSYNEQFF. For the CDR3, the DNA is TGTGCCAGCAGAACAGGGAGTTACAATGAGCAGTTCTTC.

The chain is built from TRBV19 and TRBJ2-5; D is possibly TRBD1 (6 bases). V was pared by 5 bases and J by 4 bases, with 14 bases between. In germline, CDR1 is LNHDA, CDR2 SQIVND (reference sequence). CDR3 length equals 14 residues. This CDR3 reads CASSPQTGTETQYF. CDR3 sequence (DNA): TGTGCCAGTAGTCCCCAAACAGGGACAGAGACCCAGTACTTC. Supplemented by reference TRBV19 and TRBJ2-5, the full variable domain reads DGGITQSPKYLFRKEGQNVTLSCEQNLNHDAMYWYRQDPGQGLRLIYYSQIVNDFQKGDIAEGYSVSREKKESFPLTVTSAQKNPTAFYLCASSPQTGTETQYFGPGTRLLVL.

Note on this clone: A read error may account for a junction end that differs from germline. The genes are TRBV7-9 and TRBJ1-2, with 12 bases matching TRBD1. Germline V lookup: CDR1 SEHNR, CDR2 FQNEAQ (reference sequence). The CDR3 spans 12 residues. CDR3 nucleotides: TGTGCCAGCAGGGAACCGGGACAGGGGGCCTCCTTC. Its protein product is CASREPGQGASF. Using reference TRBV7-9 and TRBJ1-2 for the parts outside the CDR3, the full variable domain is DTGVSQNPRHKITKRGQNVTFRCDPISEHNRLYWYRQTLGQGPEFLTYFQNEAQLEKSRLLSDRFSAERPKGSFSTLEIQRTEQGDSAMYLCASREPGQGASFGSGTRLTVV.

This clone has a handful of counts. V is TRBV7-9 and J is TRBJ2-6, with TRBD2 matching 7 bases. The CDR3 extends over 14 amino acids. Per germline, CDR1 SEHNR and CDR2 FQNEAQ (reference sequence). Germline trimming cut 5 bases from V and 2 bases from J; bases unmatched to any gene: 0. DNA for the CDR3: TGTGCCAGCAGCCGGGGGGCTGGGGCCAACGTCCTGACTTTC. Translating gives CASSRGAGANVLTF.

J is TRBJ2-1 and V is TRBV15; TRBD2 aligns across 14 bases. The CDR3 runs to 16 residues. J lost 9 bases, V lost 1 base, and 5 bases had no gene match. Looked up from germline, CDR1 is LNHNV and CDR2 is YYDKDF (reference sequence). The CDR3 sequence: CATSRGTSGGSGEQFF. CDR3 nucleotide sequence: TGTGCCACCAGCAGAGGGACTAGCGGGGGGTCGGGTGAGCAGTTCTTC.

The chain couples TRBV27 to TRBJ1-6; a possible D gene is TRBD1 (5 bases). The V end lost 2 bases, the J end lost 6 bases, and 20 bases lay between the germline ends. Germline CDR1 is MNHEY and CDR2 is SMNVEV (reference sequence). CDR3 size: 18 residues. The CDR3 loop is CASSLEVGSGRANSPLHF. DNA of the CDR3: TGTGCCAGCAGTTTAGAAGTCGGGTCGGGCAGGGCTAATTCACCCCTCCACTTT.

The sample holds a few counts of this clone. The V call is TRBV5-4, the J call TRBJ1-6; the D is unclear. The CDR3 covers 14 residues. V dropped 5 bases and J dropped 8 bases, with 14 bases sitting between them. Germline V gene sequence: CDR1 SGHNT, CDR2 YYREEE (reference sequence). The CDR3 DNA is TGTGCCAGCAGTATAGACTCTCAAGATTCACCCCTCCACTTT. This sequence encodes CASSIDSQDSPLHF.

V and J are TRBV19 and TRBJ2-1, with 7 bases matching TRBD1. CDR3 length: 14 amino acids. The germline V gene encodes CDR1 LNHDA and CDR2 SQIVND (reference sequence). J lost 4 bases, V lost 6 bases, and 6 bases had no gene match. CDR3 residues: CASRRDREYNEQFF. In nucleotides, the CDR3 is TGTGCCAGTAGACGTGACAGGGAATACAATGAGCAGTTCTTC. Full variable domain (missing parts from reference TRBV19 and TRBJ2-1): DGGITQSPKYLFRKEGQNVTLSCEQNLNHDAMYWYRQDPGQGLRLIYYSQIVNDFQKGDIAEGYSVSREKKESFPLTVTSAQKNPTAFYLCASRRDREYNEQFFGPGTRLTVL.

The chain joins TRBV18 to TRBJ2-3, with 7 bases fitting TRBD1. V lost 3 bases to trimming and J lost 9 bases; unmatched junction nucleotides: 12. The germline V gene encodes CDR1 KGHSH and CDR2 LQKENI. The CDR3 has 15 amino acids. The CDR3 spells CASSPLGGSGDTQYF. The CDR3 region has the DNA TGTGCCAGCTCACCGCTAGGGGGCAGTGGGGACACGCAGTATTTT.

This chain links TRBV6-1 with TRBJ1-3; D is possibly TRBD1 (5 bases). This CDR3 has 14 residues. V was shortened by 6 bases and J by 1 base, with 10 bases between the two germline ends. Germline CDR1 reads MNHNS; CDR2 reads SASEGT. This CDR3 is CASRAGYSGNTIYF. In nucleotides, the CDR3 is TGTGCCAGCAGAGCAGGGTATTCTGGAAACACCATATATTTT.

This chain links TRBV4-2 with TRBJ2-1, with 12 nucleotides matching TRBD2. V lost 0 bases, J lost 6 bases, and 3 bases stayed unmatched. Germline-derived CDR1 and CDR2 are LGHNA and YNFKEQ. This CDR3 comprises 16 residues. The CDR3 spells CASSQDPSGGANEQFF. The DNA for the CDR3 is TGTGCCAGCAGCCAAGACCCTAGCGGGGGGGCCAATGAGCAGTTCTTC.

This clone was detected a few times. The chain joins TRBV25-1 to TRBJ2-3, with TRBD2 as a possible D gene (6 bases). Trimming took 6 bases from V and 6 from J, leaving 10 bases between them. From germline, CDR1 is MGHDK and CDR2 SYGVNS. The CDR3 has 12 residues. As DNA, the CDR3 is TGTGCCAGCAGGGGGGGTGGGGATACGCAGTATTTT. Translation: CASRGGGDTQYF. The variable domain in full, with the rest retrieved from reference TRBV25-1 and TRBJ2-3, is EADIYQTPRYLVIGTGKKITLECSQTMGHDKMYWYQQDPGMELHLIHYSYGVNSTEKGDLSSESTVSRIRTEHFPLTLESARPSHTSQYLCASRGGGDTQYFGPGTRLTVL.

CDR3 protein: CASSIGTGYTGANVLTF. The CDR3, as DNA: TGTGCCAGTAGTATAGGGACAGGGTATACTGGGGCCAACGTCCTGACTTTC. The chain couples TRBV19 to TRBJ2-6; 8 nucleotides match TRBD1. This CDR3 region has 17 residues. Trimming removed 1 base from V and 2 bases from J; junction bases left unmatched: 4. CDR1 is LNHDA, CDR2 SQIVND, per germline (reference sequence).

The chain uses TRBV19 and TRBJ2-3; no clear D. V was trimmed by 6 bases and J by 0 bases, leaving 7 bases between them. Germline CDR1 reads LNHDA; CDR2 reads SQIVND (reference sequence). CDR3 length equals 13 residues. The CDR3 sequence: CASRRSSTDTQYF. The CDR3 DNA reads TGTGCCAGTAGGAGGTCGAGCACAGATACGCAGTATTTT.

V and J are TRBV7-8 and TRBJ2-7; D perhaps matches TRBD2 (5 bases). Trimming took 5 bases from V and 2 from J, leaving 13 bases between them. Per the germline V gene, CDR1 is SGHVS and CDR2 is FQNEAQ. CDR3 size: 14 residues. CDR3 coding DNA: TGTGCCAGCAGCCCCCAGTACGGGGCCTACGAGCAGTACTTC. It translates to CASSPQYGAYEQYF.